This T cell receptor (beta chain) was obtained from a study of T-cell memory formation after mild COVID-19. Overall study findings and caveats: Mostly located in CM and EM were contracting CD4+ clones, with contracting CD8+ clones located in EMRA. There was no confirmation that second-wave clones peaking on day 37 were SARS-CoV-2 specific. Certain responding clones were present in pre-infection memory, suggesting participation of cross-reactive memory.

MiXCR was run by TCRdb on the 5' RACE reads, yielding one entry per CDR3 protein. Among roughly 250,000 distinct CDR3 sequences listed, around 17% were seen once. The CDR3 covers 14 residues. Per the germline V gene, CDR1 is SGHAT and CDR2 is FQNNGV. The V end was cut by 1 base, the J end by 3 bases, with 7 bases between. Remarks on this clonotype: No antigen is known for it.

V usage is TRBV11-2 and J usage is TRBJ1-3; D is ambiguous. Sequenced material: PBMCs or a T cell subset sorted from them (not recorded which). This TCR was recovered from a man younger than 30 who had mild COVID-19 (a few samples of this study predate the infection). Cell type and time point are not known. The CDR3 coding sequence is TGTGCCAGCAGCTTAGTAGGGTTTGGAAACACCATATATTTT. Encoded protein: CASSLVGFGNTIYF. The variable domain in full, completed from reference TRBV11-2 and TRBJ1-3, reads EAGVAQSPRYKIIEKRQSVAFWCNPISGHATLYWYQQILGQGPKLLIQFQNNGVVDDSQLPKDRFSAERLKGVDSTLKIQPAKLEDSAVYLCASSLVGFGNTIYFGEGSWLTVV.